These 29 T cell receptor beta chains were all obtained from the same sample, sequenced in a study of T cell responses to AZD1222 COVID-19 vaccine. Clones were read by immunoSEQ multiplex PCR, and TCRdb kept only the in-frame ones, dropping some. The table shows about 200,000 clones, with 92% occurring only once. Source: peripheral blood, taken on day 0 of AZD1222 vaccination. The receptors shown here come from an adult in good health.

The chain has TRBV7-2 and TRBJ1-6, with D unclear. V was cut by 8 bases and J by 8 bases, with 13 bases left in between. The CDR3 runs 13 residues. The germline CDR1 and CDR2 sequences are SGHTA and FQGNSA. The CDR3 region has the DNA TGTGCCAGCGCTCGGCAGCTAGATTCACCCCTCCACTTT. Its protein is CASARQLDSPLHF.

The chain is built from TRBV12-3 or TRBV12-4 and TRBJ1-2; tentatively, D is TRBD1 (5 bases). The CDR3 has 13 residues. V was shortened by 5 bases and J by 8 bases, with 15 bases between the two germline ends. The CDR3 DNA is TGTGCCAGCAGTGTAAAACGTAGGGGAGGCTACACCTTC. This gives the protein CASSVKRRGGYTF.

This chain uses TRBV3-1 (or the pseudogene TRBV3-2) with TRBJ1-6; D remains ambiguous. The CDR3 has 12 amino acids. Germline lookup yields CDR1 LGHDT and CDR2 YNNKEL (reference sequence). CDR3 DNA sequence: TGTGGTTCTGGGCGGTCGGATTCACCCCTCCACTTT. Its translation: CGSGRSDSPLHF.

The chain combines TRBV19 with TRBJ2-1; either TRBD1 or TRBD2 may fit D (5 bases each). The germline V gene encodes CDR1 LNHDA and CDR2 SQIVND (reference sequence). The length of the CDR3 is 14 residues. Deletions cut 8 bases from V and 4 bases from J, with 15 bases between. CDR3 loop: CASCLGPEYNEQFF. In DNA, the CDR3 is TGTGCCAGTTGTCTGGGACCTGAATACAATGAGCAGTTCTTC.

The chain recombines TRBV6-2 or TRBV6-3 with TRBJ1-6; D is perhaps TRBD1 (5 bases). The CDR3 loop spans 16 amino acids. Trimming left V 5 bases short and J 9 bases short, with 20 bases between. Germline V gene lookup returns CDR1 MNHEY and CDR2 SVGEGT. The DNA of the CDR3 is TGTGCCAGCAGTACCCGGGACCTCCTCGCGGGTTCACCCCTCCACTTT. The encoded protein is CASSTRDLLAGSPLHF.

The chain is built from TRBV9 and TRBJ2-7; D may match TRBD1 or TRBD2 (5 bases each). This CDR3 contains 14 residues. Looked up from germline, CDR1 is SGDLS and CDR2 is YYNGEE. V gave up 0 bases and J gave up 2 bases, with 9 bases separating them. The CDR3 sequence: CASSVDGGTYEQYF. CDR3 DNA: TGTGCCAGCAGCGTAGATGGGGGAACCTACGAGCAGTACTTC.

This clone was seen only once. The rearrangement joins TRBV5-1 to TRBJ2-3, with a possible D match to TRBD1 (6 bases). V lost 2 bases to trimming and J lost 2 bases, with 12 bases between them. Germline values: CDR1 SGHRS, CDR2 YFSETQ. The CDR3 sequence is 15 residues long. CDR3 sequence reads: CASSFSDRLTDTQYF. CDR3 DNA: TGCGCCAGCAGCTTCTCCGACAGGCTCACAGATACGCAGTATTTT.

This clone was found once. This rearrangement joins TRBV28 to TRBJ2-4, with 7 bases lining up with TRBD1. CDR1 is MDHEN and CDR2 is SYDVKM in the germline V gene. V lost 6 bases to trimming and J lost 7 bases; unmatched junction nucleotides: 12. This CDR3 contains 15 residues. The DNA of the CDR3 is TGTGCCAGCAGCTTGACCCCGACAGGGTTGAACATTCAGTACTTC. It codes for CASSLTPTGLNIQYF.

This rearrangement joins TRBV14 to TRBJ1-1, with D hard to call. The CDR3 spans 13 residues. The germline CDR1 and CDR2 sequences are SGHDN and FVKESK. With 1 base removed from V and 0 bases from J, the gap between germline ends came to 3 bases. CDR3: CASSQALNTEAFF. CDR3 nucleotide sequence: TGTGCCAGCAGCCAAGCCCTGAACACTGAAGCTTTCTTT.

This chain links TRBV4-2 with TRBJ2-3, with a weak D call TRBD1 (6 bases). The V and J ends lost 1 base and 5 bases respectively, with 13 bases between them. CDR3 length: 15 residues. The germline V gene encodes CDR1 LGHNA and CDR2 YNFKEQ. The CDR3 loop is CASSQAYQGKDTQYF. In nucleotides, the CDR3 is TGTGCCAGCAGCCAAGCCTACCAGGGGAAAGATACGCAGTATTTT.

This clone has only one observation. The chain links TRBV7-2 to TRBJ2-6, with D possibly TRBD2 on 6 matching bases. The CDR3 is made up of 15 amino acids. Trimming cost V 4 bases and J 1 base, with 8 bases left between them. The germline CDR1 and CDR2 sequences are SGHTA and FQGNSA. The chain's CDR3 is CASSSGLSGANVLTF. The CDR3 region has the DNA TGTGCCAGCAGCTCGGGACTTTCTGGGGCCAACGTCCTGACTTTC.

About this clone itself: Germline and junction disagree at one end, which may indicate a read error. The rearrangement joins TRBV7-8 to TRBJ2-7; D is tentatively TRBD1 or TRBD2 (6 bases each). This CDR3 is 13 amino acids long. The V gene's germline CDR1 is SGHVS and CDR2 FQNEAQ. CDR3 nucleotides: TGTGCCAGCAGCTTAGGGGTTACCGGGGGCTTTATCTTC. It codes for CASSLGVTGGFIF.

The chain uses TRBV6-2 or TRBV6-3 and TRBJ2-1; TRBD2 might be the D (5 bases). V lost 4 bases, J lost 9 bases, and 10 bases lay in between. The CDR3 has 12 amino acids. Germline V gene lookup returns CDR1 MNHEY and CDR2 SVGEGT. Here the CDR3 reads CASSFGEFEQFF. The DNA of the CDR3 is TGTGCCAGCAGTTTCGGGGAGTTTGAGCAGTTCTTC.

The V call is TRBV7-9, the J call TRBJ1-2; D gene uncertain. The CDR3 totals 16 residues. Deletions cut 5 bases from V and 5 bases from J, with 21 bases between. CDR1 is SEHNR and CDR2 is FQNEAQ in the germline V gene (reference sequence). For the CDR3, the DNA is TGTGCCAGCAGCCCCGATTGGACCGGCGGGTCTTATGGCTACACCTTC. It codes for CASSPDWTGGSYGYTF.

The rearrangement links TRBV15 to TRBJ2-5; perhaps D is TRBD1 or TRBD2 (5 bases each). The CDR3 contains 16 residues. Germline V lookup: CDR1 LNHNV, CDR2 YYDKDF (reference sequence). The V end lost 5 bases, the J end lost 4 bases, and 20 bases lay between the germline ends. The CDR3 DNA follows: TGTGCCACCAGCGACCGGGGCCAGGCGGGTCGAGAGACCCAGTACTTC. It is translated as CATSDRGQAGRETQYF.

This clone has a handful of counts. Sequence at one end of the junction differs from germline and may be a read error. Here the CDR3 reads CASSQAVAGGEFSYEQYF. CDR3 nucleotide sequence: TGTGCCAGCAGTCAAGCGGTTGCAGGTGGTGAATTTTCGTACGAGCAGTACTTC. The gene calls are TRBV4-2 and TRBJ2-7; D possibly corresponds to TRBD2 (5 bases). The CDR3 extends over 18 amino acids. The germline CDR1 and CDR2 sequences are LGHNA and YNFKEQ.

The CDR3 bases are TGTGCCAGTTTTACCGGGACAGGGACGTACGAGCAGTACTTC. Residues: CASFTGTGTYEQYF. This chain joins TRBV2 and TRBJ2-7; 9 bases line up with TRBD1. V shed 9 bases, J shed 4 bases, and the junction held 10 bases outside the gene matches. CDR1 SNHLY and CDR2 FYNNEI come from the germline V gene. The CDR3 is 14 amino acids.

This CDR3 reads CASSIRGSSNQPQHF. The CDR3 DNA reads TGTGCCAGTAGTATACGAGGGAGTAGCAATCAGCCCCAGCATTTT. The V gene is TRBV19, the J gene TRBJ1-5; D call uncertain. Germline assignment: CDR1 LNHDA and CDR2 SQIVND (reference sequence). There are 15 residues in the CDR3. Trimming left V 2 bases short and J 0 bases short, with 8 bases between.

This chain links TRBV7-9 with TRBJ1-1; TRBD1 aligns across 7 bases. Germline assignment: CDR1 SEHNR and CDR2 FQNEAQ (reference sequence). The V gene end was trimmed by 5 bases and the J gene end by 0 bases; junction bases not matched to a gene: 6. The CDR3 runs to 15 residues. The CDR3, as DNA: TGTGCCAGCAGCCGACCGGGACAGTTGAACACTGAAGCTTTCTTT. It is translated as CASSRPGQLNTEAFF.

The rearrangement uses TRBV3-1 (or the pseudogene TRBV3-2) and TRBJ2-2; TRBD1 or TRBD2 may be the D gene (6 bases each). Germline V gene lookup returns CDR1 LGHDT and CDR2 YNNKEL (reference sequence). V was trimmed by 1 base and J by 4 bases, leaving 13 bases between them. The CDR3 covers 16 residues. This CDR3 is CASSQGSWGATGELFF. The CDR3 nucleotides read TGTGCCAGCAGCCAAGGATCTTGGGGGGCCACCGGGGAGCTGTTTTTT.

This clone was recorded once. V usage is TRBV5-6 and J usage is TRBJ2-2; 8 bases are shared with TRBD1. This CDR3 is built from 15 residues. The J segment lost 4 bases and the V segment lost 4 bases, leaving 6 bases of the junction unmatched. The germline V gene has CDR1 SGHDT and CDR2 YYEEEE. CDR3 loop: CASSPTGATTGELFF. CDR3 DNA: TGTGCCAGCAGCCCGACAGGGGCGACCACCGGGGAGCTGTTTTTT.

The rearrangement links TRBV7-2 to TRBJ1-1, with 7 bases that match TRBD1. The CDR3 length is 15 residues. Germline CDR1 is SGHTA and CDR2 is FQGNSA. Trimming at V came to 1 base and at J to 1 base, leaving 3 bases not matched to a gene. CDR3 in amino acids: CASSLGQGSNTEAFF. The CDR3 DNA follows: TGTGCCAGCAGCTTAGGACAGGGATCGAACACTGAAGCTTTCTTT.

This clone was counted between two and nine times. J is TRBJ2-1 and V is TRBV10-3; D possibly corresponds to TRBD2 (5 bases). The CDR3 contains 14 residues. Germline values: CDR1 ENHRY, CDR2 SYGVKD. Trimming left V 1 base short and J 5 bases short, with 9 bases between. CDR3 in amino acids: CAISEFSSDNEQFF. The CDR3 DNA follows: TGTGCCATCAGTGAGTTTAGTAGCGACAATGAGCAGTTCTTC.

The chain combines TRBV12-3 or TRBV12-4 with TRBJ2-1; D gene ambiguous. This CDR3 comprises 9 residues. V lost 6 bases and J 12 bases, leaving 6 bases between the germline ends. The CDR3, as DNA: TGTGCCAGCAGCCCTGTGCAGTTCTTC. It codes for CASSPVQFF.

This clone has just one count. This chain joins TRBV11-1 and TRBJ2-2; tentatively, D is TRBD2 (6 bases). The germline gives CDR1 SGHAT, CDR2 FQDESV (reference sequence). V was shortened by 3 bases and J by 3 bases, with 8 bases between the two germline ends. The CDR3 runs to 14 residues. CDR3 protein: CASSFREDTGELFF. The CDR3 bases are TGTGCCAGCAGCTTTAGGGAGGACACCGGGGAGCTGTTTTTT. Full variable domain (rest looked up from reference TRBV11-1 and TRBJ2-2): EAEVAQSPRYKITEKSQAVAFWCDPISGHATLYWYRQILGQGPELLVQFQDESVVDDSQLPKDRFSAERLKGVDSTLKIQPAELGDSAMYLCASSFREDTGELFFGEGSRLTVL.

This clone was detected only once. This chain joins TRBV25-1 and TRBJ1-4; the match to TRBD1 covers 10 bases. Germline CDR1 is MGHDK and CDR2 is SYGVNS. The V gene end was trimmed by 4 bases and the J gene end by 6 bases; junction bases not matched to a gene: 5. The CDR3 has 15 residues. As DNA, the CDR3 is TGTGCCAGCAGTGGCCTAGGGACAGGGGATGAAAAACTGTTTTTT. Amino acids: CASSGLGTGDEKLFF.

The rearrangement uses TRBV19 and TRBJ1-5, with D possibly TRBD1 on 6 matching bases. Germline CDR1 and CDR2: LNHDA and SQIVND (reference sequence). V dropped 3 bases and J dropped 2 bases, with 11 bases sitting between them. The CDR3 covers 15 residues. CDR3 coding DNA: TGTGCCAGTAGTATGTTGTCAGGGGGCAATCAGCCCCAGCATTTT. Translation: CASSMLSGGNQPQHF. Full variable domain (missing parts from reference TRBV19 and TRBJ1-5): DGGITQSPKYLFRKEGQNVTLSCEQNLNHDAMYWYRQDPGQGLRLIYYSQIVNDFQKGDIAEGYSVSREKKESFPLTVTSAQKNPTAFYLCASSMLSGGNQPQHFGDGTRLSIL.

This chain joins TRBV7-9 and TRBJ1-2, with TRBD1 as a possible D gene (5 bases). Germline V gene lookup returns CDR1 SEHNR and CDR2 FQNEAQ (reference sequence). V lost 7 bases and J 8 bases, leaving 17 bases between the germline ends. The CDR3 is made up of 13 amino acids. CDR3 in amino acids: CASMGRSNGGYTF. The CDR3 DNA follows: TGTGCCAGCATGGGACGGTCAAACGGCGGCTACACCTTC.

The chain carries TRBV4-1 and TRBJ1-1; the D gene is possibly TRBD1 (5 bases). V lost 3 bases to trimming and J lost 3 bases, with 17 bases between them. Germline values: CDR1 MGHRA, CDR2 YSYEKL. The CDR3 runs to 16 residues. CDR3 nucleotide sequence: TGCGCCAGCAGCCATTGGAACGGGACGAGGGACACTGAAGCTTTCTTT. It yields the protein CASSHWNGTRDTEAFF.